These 15 T cell receptor beta chains came from one sample sequenced in a study of blood T cell repertoires in COVID-19. Sequencing was performed with immunoSEQ multiplex PCR; in TCRdb, only in-frame clones are kept and a portion is missing. This table has around 20,000 clones, about 85% appearing once. Sequencing was done on a sample of peripheral blood. Receptors originate from a human donor with active COVID-19. The donor label of this sample is uncertain.

The rearrangement links TRBV7-8 to TRBJ1-3, with unresolved D. V was cut by 3 bases and J by 1 base, with 7 bases left in between. Per the germline V gene, CDR1 is SGHVS and CDR2 is FQNEAQ. The CDR3 runs to 14 residues. Here the CDR3 DNA reads TGTGCCAGCAGCTTCTCAGGTTCTGGAAACACCATATATTTT. It encodes CASSFSGSGNTIYF.

The J gene is TRBJ2-3, the V gene TRBV5-1; TRBD2 is a possible D gene (5 bases). CDR3 length: 14 amino acids. Trimming stripped 5 bases from V and 5 bases from J, with 15 bases between. Germline CDR1 reads SGHRS; CDR2 reads YFSETQ. The CDR3 DNA sequence: TGCGCCAGCAGATCTGCGGGCTTAGGAGATACGCAGTATTTT. Protein: CASRSAGLGDTQYF.

This clone was seen once. The V and J genes are TRBV6-6 and TRBJ1-1; maybe TRBD1 (6 bases). Germline V CDR1 and CDR2: MNHNY, SVGAGI (reference sequence). The CDR3 spans 16 residues. Trimming took off 5 bases at V and 1 base at J, with 17 bases between the two ends. CDR3: CASSRQEATTNTEAFF. The CDR3 DNA follows: TGTGCCAGCAGTCGACAGGAGGCAACAACGAACACTGAAGCTTTCTTT.

The gene calls are TRBV5-6 and TRBJ2-5, with no clear D. Germline CDR1 reads SGHDT; CDR2 reads YYEEEE. CDR3 length equals 12 residues. With 0 bases removed from V and 6 bases from J, the gap between germline ends came to 6 bases. CDR3 bases: TGTGCCAGCAGCTTGGCCGTCCAGACCCAGTACTTC. This sequence encodes CASSLAVQTQYF.

The chain couples TRBV6-1 to TRBJ2-1; D is unresolved. The CDR3 loop spans 11 amino acids. Per germline, CDR1 MNHNS and CDR2 SASEGT. Between the trimmed V and J ends, which lost 2 bases and 13 bases, there was a span of 9 bases. CDR3 protein: CASSENRLQFF. DNA for the CDR3: TGTGCCAGCAGTGAAAATCGTCTCCAGTTCTTC.

The CDR3 DNA is TGTGCCAGCAGTTACCAGGTTAGGGGCACTGAAGCTTTCTTT. Amino acid sequence: CASSYQVRGTEAFF. The chain carries TRBV6-5 and TRBJ1-1, with a tentative D call TRBD1 (5 bases). This CDR3 spans 14 amino acids. Germline-derived CDR1 and CDR2 are MNHEY and SVGAGI. V gave up 2 bases and J gave up 4 bases, with 11 bases separating them.

This clone was seen just once. The V gene is TRBV5-1, the J gene TRBJ2-5; 7 nucleotides line up with TRBD2. Germline V gene data show CDR1 as SGHRS and CDR2 as YFSETQ. The CDR3 length is 13 residues. V was clipped by 7 bases and J by 2 bases; unmatched bases: 5. The CDR3, as DNA: TGCGCCAGCCGGGAGGCCTTACAAGAGACCCAGTACTTC. Translating gives CASREALQETQYF. The full variable domain, in which reference TRBV5-1 and TRBJ2-5 provide the parts outside the CDR3, is KAGVTQTPRYLIKTRGQQVTLSCSPISGHRSVSWYQQTPGQGLQFLFEYFSETQRNKGNFPGRFSGRQFSNSRSEMNVSTLELGDSALYLCASREALQETQYFGPGTRLLVL.

CDR3 protein: CASNLALTTDTQYF. The CDR3, as DNA: TGTGCCAGCAACCTAGCACTTACCACAGATACGCAGTATTTT. The gene calls are TRBV5-5 and TRBJ2-3; possible D gene TRBD2, 5 bases. The germline V gene has CDR1 SGHKS and CDR2 YYEKEE (reference sequence). The V end lost 6 bases, the J end lost 2 bases, and 13 bases lay between the germline ends. The CDR3 has 14 residues.

This clone was detected only once. Sequence at one end of the junction differs from germline and may be a read error. The chain recombines TRBV28 with TRBJ1-6, with TRBD1 as a possible D gene (6 bases). The germline V gene has CDR1 MDHEN and CDR2 SYDVKM. The CDR3 loop spans 17 amino acids. CDR3: CASSLLGLDRENSPLHF. The CDR3 region has the DNA TGTGCCAGTAGTTTATTGGGCCTGGACAGAGAAAATTCACCCCTCCACTTT.

The chain uses TRBV3-1 (or the pseudogene TRBV3-2) and TRBJ2-1; 10 nucleotides align to TRBD2. Looked up from germline, CDR1 is LGHDT and CDR2 is YNNKEL (reference sequence). V was pared by 1 base and J by 9 bases, with 12 bases of the junction left unmatched. The CDR3 is 17 amino acids. The DNA for the CDR3 is TGTGCCAGCAGCCAAGCGAGTTTGGGACTAGCGAGGGGTGAGCAGTTCTTC. Amino acids: CASSQASLGLARGEQFF.

The chain uses TRBV4-2 and TRBJ2-7; a possible D gene is TRBD2 (6 bases). The V end lost 2 bases, the J end lost 7 bases, and 18 bases lay between the germline ends. Germline-derived CDR1 and CDR2 are LGHNA and YNFKEQ. The CDR3 has 15 residues. The CDR3 region is CASSQPSSDVGEQYF. For the CDR3, the DNA is TGTGCCAGCAGCCAACCTTCTAGCGACGTAGGGGAGCAGTACTTC.

This chain connects TRBV9 to TRBJ2-7, with D tentatively TRBD2 (6 bases). V was shortened by 4 bases and J by 2 bases, with 10 bases between the two germline ends. CDR1 and CDR2 from the germline V gene are SGDLS and YYNGEE. The CDR3 runs 13 residues. The CDR3 protein is CASSRGLTYEQYF. The CDR3 DNA reads as TGTGCCAGCAGCCGAGGACTAACCTACGAGCAGTACTTC. Supplemented by reference TRBV9 and TRBJ2-7, the full variable domain reads DSGVTQTPKHLITATGQRVTLRCSPRSGDLSVYWYQQSLDQGLQFLIQYYNGEERAKGNILERFSAQQFPDLHSELNLSSLELGDSALYFCASSRGLTYEQYFGPGTRLTVT.

The chain combines TRBV27 with TRBJ1-1; D is unresolved. The germline gives CDR1 MNHEY, CDR2 SMNVEV (reference sequence). V was clipped by 2 bases and J by 4 bases, with 5 bases between them. This CDR3 has 12 amino acids. The CDR3 coding sequence is TGTGCCAGCAGTTTAACGGGCACTGAAGCTTTCTTT. Translated: CASSLTGTEAFF.

V gene TRBV6-6 combines with J gene TRBJ1-6; D gene ambiguous. CDR3 length: 15 amino acids. Germline V gene sequence: CDR1 MNHNY, CDR2 SVGAGI (reference sequence). The germline V and J ends were trimmed by 0 bases and 4 bases, with 7 bases remaining between them. The CDR3 DNA reads as TGTGCCAGCAGTTACTCGGCAGGATATAATTCACCCCTCCACTTT. It yields the protein CASSYSAGYNSPLHF.

The chain employs TRBV28 and TRBJ2-1; D is possibly TRBD1 (6 bases). Deletions cut 8 bases from V and 0 bases from J, with 11 bases between. Germline loops: CDR1 MDHEN, CDR2 SYDVKM. This CDR3 spans 14 amino acids. CDR3 amino acids: CASGMDSSYNEQFF. CDR3 DNA sequence: TGTGCCAGCGGGATGGACAGCTCCTACAATGAGCAGTTCTTC.